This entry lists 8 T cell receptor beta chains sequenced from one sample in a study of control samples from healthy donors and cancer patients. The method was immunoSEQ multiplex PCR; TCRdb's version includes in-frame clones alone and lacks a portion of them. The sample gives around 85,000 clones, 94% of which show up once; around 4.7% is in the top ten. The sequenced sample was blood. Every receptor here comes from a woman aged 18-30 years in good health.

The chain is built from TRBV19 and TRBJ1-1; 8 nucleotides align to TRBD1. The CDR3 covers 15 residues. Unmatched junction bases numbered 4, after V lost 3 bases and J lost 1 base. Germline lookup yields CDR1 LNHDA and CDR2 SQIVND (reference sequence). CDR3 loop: CASSIKGTGNTEAFF. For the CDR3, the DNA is TGTGCCAGTAGTATTAAGGGGACAGGGAACACTGAAGCTTTCTTT.

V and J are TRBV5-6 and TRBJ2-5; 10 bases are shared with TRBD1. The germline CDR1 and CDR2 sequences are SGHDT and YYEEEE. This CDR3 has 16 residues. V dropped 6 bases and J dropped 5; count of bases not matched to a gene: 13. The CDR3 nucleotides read TGTGCCAGCATCAGCACCGGGACAGGGGAGGAGGAGACCCAGTACTTC. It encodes CASISTGTGEEETQYF.

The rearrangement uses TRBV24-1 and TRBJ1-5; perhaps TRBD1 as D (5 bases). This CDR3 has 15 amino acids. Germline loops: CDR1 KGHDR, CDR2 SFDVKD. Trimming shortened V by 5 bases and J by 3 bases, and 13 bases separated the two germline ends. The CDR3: CATSGWGEVNQPQHF. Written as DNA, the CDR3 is TGTGCCACCAGTGGATGGGGGGAAGTCAATCAGCCCCAGCATTTT.

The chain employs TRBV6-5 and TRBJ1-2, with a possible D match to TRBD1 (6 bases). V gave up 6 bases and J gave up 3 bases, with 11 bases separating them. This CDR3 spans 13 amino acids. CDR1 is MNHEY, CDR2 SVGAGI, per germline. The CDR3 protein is CASRRGQYYGYTF. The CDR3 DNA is TGTGCCAGCAGGCGCGGACAGTACTATGGCTACACCTTC.

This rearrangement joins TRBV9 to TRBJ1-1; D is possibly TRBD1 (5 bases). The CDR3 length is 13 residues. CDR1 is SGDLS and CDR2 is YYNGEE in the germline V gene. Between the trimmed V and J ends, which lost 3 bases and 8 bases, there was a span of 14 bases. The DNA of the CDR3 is TGTGCCAGCAGCGAAATCCCGGGGCTAGAAGCTTTCTTT. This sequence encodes CASSEIPGLEAFF.

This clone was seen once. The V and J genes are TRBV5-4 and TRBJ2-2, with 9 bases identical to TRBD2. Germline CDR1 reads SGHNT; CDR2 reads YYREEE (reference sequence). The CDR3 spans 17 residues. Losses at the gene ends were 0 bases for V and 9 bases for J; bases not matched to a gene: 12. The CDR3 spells CASSLAGGREVIRELFF. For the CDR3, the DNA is TGTGCCAGCAGCTTGGCCGGCGGGAGGGAAGTGATCCGGGAGCTGTTTTTT.

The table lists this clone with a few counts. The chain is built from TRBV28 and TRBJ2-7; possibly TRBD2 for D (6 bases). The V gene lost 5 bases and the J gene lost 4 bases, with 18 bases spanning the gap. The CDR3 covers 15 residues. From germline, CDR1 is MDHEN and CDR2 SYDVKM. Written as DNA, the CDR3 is TGTGCCAGCAGTCAACCGGGACTTGCCTTGTACGAGCAGTACTTC. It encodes CASSQPGLALYEQYF.

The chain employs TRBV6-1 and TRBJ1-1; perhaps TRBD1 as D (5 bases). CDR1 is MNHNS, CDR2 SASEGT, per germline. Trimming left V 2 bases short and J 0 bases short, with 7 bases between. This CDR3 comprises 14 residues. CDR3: CASSEQGVNTEAFF. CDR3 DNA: TGTGCCAGCAGTGAACAAGGGGTGAACACTGAAGCTTTCTTT.